This T cell receptor beta chain stems from a study of blood T cell repertoires in COVID-19. Study-level information: The United States, Italy and Spain supplied acute and convalescent COVID-19 samples. T cells, B-cell-depleted T cells, or PBMCs provided the cDNA or gDNA that served as material.

Source study methods: Amplification from reference gene primers served as the basis for estimated nucleated cell counts. Method: immunoSEQ multiplex PCR; TCRdb's copy keeps in-frame clones and lacks some. The V and J calls and the clone size are those of that table, but D and trimming were determined from the DNA. The sample yields 150,000 to 200,000 clones, 80% to 95% seen once. This CDR3 contains 15 residues. V lost 6 bases to trimming and J lost 4 bases; unmatched junction nucleotides: 10. The germline V gene has CDR1 MDHEN and CDR2 SYDVKM. The sequence derives from a woman aged 50 to 65 with acute or convalescent COVID-19. J is TRBJ2-5 and V is TRBV28; 8 bases are shared with TRBD2. The source material was peripheral blood. The CDR3 reads CASSSTGTRRETQYF. In DNA, the CDR3 is TGTGCCAGCAGCTCGACCGGGACTAGACGAGAGACCCAGTACTTC.